A selection of T cell receptor beta chains follows, all from one sample in a study of T cell repertoires in cytomegalovirus infection. TCRdb analysed the reads with MiXCR anew, one entry per CDR3 protein. This sample has roughly 250,000 distinct CDR3 sequences; over 20% occur once, and the top ten carry 15% to 20%. Sequencing was carried out using CD8+ T cells from PBMCs. The receptors originated from a human donor in good health (CMV status not recorded). Some clones in this sample may be carry-over from other donors' samples. The conserved cysteine and the conserved F or W are not part of the CDR3 here.

j_gene,v_gene,CDR3aa
TRBJ1-2,TRBV12-3/TRBV12-4,ASSTYYGYT
TRBJ2-7,TRBV28,ASSLGGPPPYEQY
TRBJ2-2,TRBV27,ASSVIPGSGELF
TRBJ1-2,TRBV20-1,SASAVINYGYT
TRBJ2-7,TRBV29-1,SVVGAGYEQY
TRBJ2-1,TRBV19,ASSTTISSYNEQF
TRBJ2-5,TRBV4-2,ASSVAGGQETQY
TRBJ2-7,TRBV4-2,ASSQEGSGGAYEQY
TRBJ2-7,TRBV4-1,ASSHPGTNYYEQY
TRBJ2-1,TRBV10-3,AITPGTGGDEQF
TRBJ2-5,TRBV7-3,ASSLIGGAAETQY
TRBJ2-4,TRBV7-9,ASSPPPQGENIQY
TRBJ2-7,TRBV12-3/TRBV12-4,ASSFRWPVEQY
TRBJ1-1,TRBV12-3/TRBV12-4,ASYNGGTEAF
TRBJ1-2,TRBV27,ASSLLGSQGYT
TRBJ1-1,TRBV4-1,ASSQLQGGLGRNTEAF
TRBJ1-6,TRBV2,ASSAGRVNNSPLH
TRBJ2-7,TRBV12-3/TRBV12-4,ASSGDTYSYEQY
TRBJ2-7,TRBV7-2,ASSFRDGSYEQY
TRBJ2-2,TRBV6-7,ASSYPRTGDTGELF
TRBJ2-7,TRBV12-3/TRBV12-4,ASSLNGQVNSYEQY
TRBJ2-3,TRBV15,ATSRDPFGLAGVEDTQY
TRBJ1-1,TRBV28,ASSSAEDTEAF